The 5 T cell receptor beta chains below were found in one sample sequenced in a study of PD-1 blockade in classical Hodgkin lymphoma. Documented time point: cycle 4 day 1 (C4D1), after six to seven weeks of nivolumab. After autologous stem cell transplantation all patients relapsed, and prior brentuximab vedotin exposure differed between cohorts. Sequenced by immunoSEQ multiplex PCR; TCRdb stores in-frame clones only, minus some. The sample records about 96,000 clones, about 92% being singletons. Source: peripheral blood mononuclear cells (PBMCs), taken before the fourth cycle of nivolumab. These receptors originate from a human donor with classical Hodgkin lymphoma.

This clone has a single count. The chain recombines TRBV10-3 with TRBJ2-1; 9 bases are a match to TRBD1. The junction had 9 bases not matched to a gene; V was cut back by 6 bases and J by 6 bases. Germline-derived CDR1 and CDR2 are ENHRY and SYGVKD. The CDR3 is 15 residues long. The CDR3 protein is CAIRQGATSRNEQFF. In DNA, the CDR3 is TGTGCCATCAGACAGGGGGCGACTAGCCGCAATGAGCAGTTCTTC.

V is TRBV19 and J is TRBJ2-1; the match to TRBD2 covers 10 bases. The V gene's germline CDR1 is LNHDA and CDR2 SQIVND (reference sequence). Trimming at V came to 7 bases and at J to 4 bases, leaving 4 bases not matched to a gene. This CDR3 contains 14 residues. For the CDR3, the DNA is TGTGCCAGTACCCTAGCGGGAGAGTACAATGAGCAGTTCTTC. Its protein is CASTLAGEYNEQFF.

V usage is TRBV7-9 and J usage is TRBJ2-7, with D possibly being TRBD2 (5 bases). Germline V lookup: CDR1 SEHNR, CDR2 FQNEAQ (reference sequence). This CDR3 contains 13 residues. Trimming pared 8 bases from V and 1 base from J, leaving 12 bases between. The CDR3 protein is CASGGWESYEQYF. The CDR3 DNA follows: TGTGCCAGCGGTGGATGGGAGTCCTACGAGCAGTACTTC.

This chain joins TRBV27 and TRBJ2-2; no clear D. The length of the CDR3 is 16 residues. Looked up from germline, CDR1 is MNHEY and CDR2 is SMNVEV (reference sequence). V was clipped by 6 bases and J by 3 bases, with 17 bases between them. The CDR3 is CASSQAGLGDTGELFF. CDR3 nucleotides: TGTGCCAGCAGCCAAGCCGGTCTTGGCGACACCGGGGAGCTGTTTTTT.

The chain employs TRBV18 and TRBJ1-4; D might be TRBD1 (5 bases). The CDR3 is made up of 17 amino acids. The germline V gene has CDR1 KGHSH and CDR2 LQKENI. V shed 2 bases and J shed 5 bases, with 18 bases lying between them. CDR3 sequence (DNA): TGTGCCAGCTCACCATTCTTCCGTGGACACAGGAATGAAAAACTGTTTTTT. Translation gives CASSPFFRGHRNEKLFF.